The rows below give T cell receptor beta chains drawn from one sample of a study of PD-1 blockade in classical Hodgkin lymphoma. Produced via immunoSEQ multiplex PCR; TCRdb's table is partial and in-frame only. The sample lists about 17,000 clones; around 80% were seen once. The sample in question was peripheral blood mononuclear cells (PBMCs), obtained at baseline. These receptor sequences come from a human donor with classical Hodgkin lymphoma. CDR3s include the opening cysteine and the closing phenylalanine or tryptophan. D genes are given only for firm matches. Clone sizes are given selectively: once, few, many, or a class where the clone is expanded.

>NA|TRBJ2-7|TRBV25-1|11|NA
TGTGCCAGCAGGCGCGGCTACGAGCAGTACTTC
CASRRGYEQYF
>NA|TRBJ1-2|TRBV27|14|NA
TGTGCCAGCAGTTCTACTACAGCTAACTATGGCTACACCTTC
CASSSTTANYGYTF
>NA|TRBJ2-7|TRBV5-1|13|once
TGCGCCACCACCAGGGACATAGGCTACGAGCAGTACTTC
CATTRDIGYEQYF
>NA|TRBJ1-1|TRBV18|15|NA
TGTGCCAGCTCACCACCTACGGGCGGGAACACTGAAGCTTTCTTT
CASSPPTGGNTEAFF
>TRBD1|TRBJ2-7|TRBV20-1|10|NA
TGCAGTGCTCAAGGACAGGGGACGTACTTC
CSAQGQGTYF
>NA|TRBJ2-7|TRBV6-1|14|NA
TGTGCCAGCAGTCCAACAGGGACCTCCTACGAGCAGTACTTC
CASSPTGTSYEQYF
>TRBD2|TRBJ2-5|TRBV7-9|17|NA
TGTGCCAGCAGCTTCTTTGCTAGCGGGAGGGCCGGGGAGACCCAGTACTTC
CASSFFASGRAGETQYF
>NA|TRBJ1-2|TRBV9|15|NA
TGTGCCAGCAGCCCGATGTCGGGGCAGGGTTCGGGCTACACCTTC
CASSPMSGQGSGYTF
>NA|TRBJ2-2|TRBV30|13|NA
TGTGCCTGGAAAGAACTAAACACCGGGGAGCTGTTTTTT
CAWKELNTGELFF
>NA|TRBJ2-5|TRBV19|12|few
TGTGCCAGTAGTGGGCGACAAGAGACCCAGTACTTC
CASSGRQETQYF
>NA|TRBJ2-7|TRBV5-8|18|NA
TGTGCCAGCAGCCCTCTGGCGCGAGGGACGGCCAACTCCTACGAGCAGTACTTC
CASSPLARGTANSYEQYF
>NA|TRBJ2-1|TRBV6-1|15|NA
TGTGCCAGCAGTGAAGCGGGGGTCGCGATATATGAGCAGTTCTTC
CASSEAGVAIYEQFF
>NA|TRBJ1-5|TRBV28|17|once
TGTGCCAGCAGTACCCGCGGAGGCGGGGGCAAGCCTCAGCCCCAGCATTTT
CASSTRGGGGKPQPQHF
>NA|TRBJ1-1|TRBV10-3|13|once
TGTGCCATCAGTGATGACTCTTACTCTGAAGCTTTCTTT
CAISDDSYSEAFF
>NA|TRBJ1-2|TRBV6-5|15|NA
TGTGCCAGCAGTTACGCCCCACAGGGCTTGTATGGCTACACCTTC
CASSYAPQGLYGYTF
>NA|TRBJ2-5|TRBV27|18|NA
TGTGCCAGCAGTTTATCTGGCCCCTGGGGCGGGGAGCGGAAGACCCAGTACTTC
CASSLSGPWGGERKTQYF
>TRBD1|TRBJ1-5|TRBV19|17|once
TGTGCCAGTAGTATTGAGGGGACAGGGAAGGGCAATCAGCCCCAGCATTTT
CASSIEGTGKGNQPQHF